This T cell receptor beta chain was obtained from a study of regulatory T cells in long-lasting Graves disease. Construction of TCR beta libraries relied on iRepertoire HTBI primers and on Arm-PCR targeting CDR3 regions. MiXCR was run by TCRdb on the multiplex PCR reads, yielding one entry per CDR3 protein. Here the sample spans 450,000 to 700,000 distinct CDR3 sequences, about 13% being singletons. The CDR3 consists of 14 residues. V trimming: 6 bases; J trimming: 4 bases; junction bases outside the gene matches: 8. The germline gives CDR1 GTSNPN, CDR2 SVGIG (reference sequence). Indicated time point: newly diagnosed GD, antithyroid drugs for less than 3 months. From PBMCs, RNA was extracted and then used to make the TCR library. At least ten counts were recorded for this clonotype. A further study also used this sample, focusing on T cells in Graves' hyperthyroidism and ophthalmopathy.

Sequences were derived from peripheral blood mononuclear cells (PBMCs), sampled at new diagnosis, from a patient treated with antithyroid drugs. The chain carries TRBV30 and TRBJ1-1, with 10 bases that match TRBD1. The TCR was taken from a man aged 30 to 39 with Graves disease. CDR3 amino acids: CACRDRGTGTEAFF. For the CDR3, the DNA is TGTGCCTGCCGGGACAGGGGCACGGGCACTGAAGCTTTCTTT.